This T cell receptor beta chain was documented in a study of cytomegalovirus exposure and HLA in healthy donors. About the study: From donors who were HLA-typed, an early data release held approximately 80 million unique TCRs.

A multiplex PCR was run with 60 Vbeta primers and 13 Jbeta primers. Generated by immunoSEQ multiplex PCR, the TCRdb table keeps only in-frame clones and is missing some. The sample lists around 98,000 clones, roughly 81% occurring once. This clone has a handful of counts. The antigen remains unidentified. The study's findings and limits: In an earlier analysis, productive rearrangement rates for most beta V segments clustered near 87% or 30%.

The germline V gene has CDR1 SEHNR and CDR2 FQNEAQ (reference sequence). The length of the CDR3 is 13 residues. The ends were cut back, 5 bases at V and 0 bases at J, with 6 bases in the middle. What was sequenced was PBMCs. The genes are TRBV7-9 and TRBJ2-3, with D unresolved. The sequence derives from a man aged 35 to 55 in good health and CMV-seronegative. CDR3: CASSRTSTDTQYF. The CDR3 DNA reads as TGTGCCAGCAGCAGAACTAGCACAGATACGCAGTATTTT.